The rows below give T cell receptor beta chains drawn from one sample of a study of response to subunit inactivated influenza vaccine. TCRdb reprocessed the RT-PCR reads with MiXCR, giving one entry per CDR3 protein. The profile shows around 480,000 distinct CDR3 sequences, approximately 10% of them singletons. This specimen was PBMCs from blood, taken 45 days after vaccination. The receptors were gathered from a man aged 45-65 years who received an inactivated influenza vaccine. Both conserved end residues are part of each CDR3. Fields, in order: J gene, clone size, V gene, D gene, CDR3 protein, CDR3 DNA. D genes are given only for firm matches. Some rows mark clone size as missing; the rest say once, few, many or name a class of expanded clone.

TRBJ2-3,-,TRBV7-9,TRBD1,CASSPRDRGLVDTQYF,TGTGCCAGCAGCCCCCGGGACAGGGGGCTCGTAGATACGCAGTATTTT
TRBJ2-7,-,TRBV12-3/TRBV12-4,TRBD2,CASSLRWTSGKYEQYF,TGTGCCAGCAGTTTACGGTGGACTAGCGGAAAGTACGAGCAGTACTTC
TRBJ2-1,many,TRBV5-1,TRBD1,CASSPTGTTGGEQFF,TGCGCCAGCAGCCCCACCGGGACAACAGGGGGTGAGCAGTTCTTC
TRBJ2-1,few,TRBV12-3/TRBV12-4,-,CASTIGTVNEQFF,TGTGCCAGTACAATCGGGACGGTCAATGAGCAGTTCTTC
TRBJ2-7,few,TRBV12-3/TRBV12-4,-,CASSLRQIGFYEQYF,TGTGCCAGCAGTCTAAGACAGATTGGGTTCTACGAGCAGTACTTC
TRBJ1-2,-,TRBV20-1,-,CSAMGVQGSATF,TGCAGTGCCATGGGAGTCCAAGGGTCCGCCACCTTC
TRBJ2-5,-,TRBV29-1,-,CSVADAGAKRLETQYF,TGCAGCGTCGCCGACGCCGGGGCCAAGAGACTTGAGACCCAGTACTTC
TRBJ1-3,few,TRBV12-3/TRBV12-4,-,CASSKTERIGTIYF,TGTGCCAGCAGCAAGACAGAGCGAATCGGGACCATATATTTT
TRBJ1-5,few,TRBV6-1,-,CASSPDPTGFKGQPQHF,TGTGCCAGCAGCCCTGACCCTACAGGGTTTAAAGGTCAGCCCCAGCATTTT
TRBJ2-1,many,TRBV4-1,TRBD2,CASSPGGLAAYNEQFF,TGCGCCAGCAGCCCGGGGGGACTAGCGGCTTACAATGAGCAGTTCTTC
TRBJ2-1,few,TRBV24-1,-,CATSPQGYNEQFF,TGTGCCACCTCTCCGCAGGGTTACAATGAGCAGTTCTTC
TRBJ2-3,many,TRBV12-3/TRBV12-4,TRBD2,CASSRGLAGGADTQYF,TGTGCCAGCAGTAGAGGACTAGCGGGGGGCGCAGATACGCAGTATTTT
TRBJ2-3,many,TRBV15,-,CATSSESTSTDTQYF,TGTGCCACCAGCAGCGAGAGTACTAGCACAGATACGCAGTATTTT
TRBJ2-2,few,TRBV7-8,TRBD1,CASSSRTGSGELFF,TGTGCCAGCAGCTCCAGGACAGGGTCCGGGGAGCTGTTTTTT
TRBJ2-2,few,TRBV24-1,TRBD2,CATSSLAGTGELFF,TGTGCCACCTCTAGCCTAGCGGGCACCGGGGAGCTGTTTTTT
TRBJ2-1,many,TRBV7-9,-,CASSAGLYNEQFF,TGTGCCAGCAGCGCAGGACTGTACAATGAGCAGTTCTTC
TRBJ1-1,-,TRBV24-1,-,CATRDSLNTEAFF,TGTGCCACCAGGGACAGCTTGAACACTGAAGCTTTCTTT
TRBJ1-1,few,TRBV12-3/TRBV12-4,-,CASTSSVSNTEAFF,TGTGCCAGCACGTCTTCGGTATCGAACACTGAAGCTTTCTTT
TRBJ2-2,many,TRBV6-6,-,CASSSAGELFF,TGTGCCAGCAGTTCAGCCGGGGAGCTGTTTTTT
TRBJ2-1,few,TRBV7-9,-,CASSLVHNEQFF,TGTGCCAGCAGCTTAGTCCACAATGAGCAGTTCTTC
TRBJ1-2,many,TRBV9,-,CASSVATGRGSYGYTF,TGTGCCAGCAGCGTAGCTACGGGACGAGGAAGCTATGGCTACACCTTC
TRBJ2-1,few,TRBV24-1,TRBD1,CATSEPGTGNYNEQFF,TGTGCCACCAGTGAGCCTGGGACAGGAAATTACAATGAGCAGTTCTTC
TRBJ2-7,few,TRBV6-2/TRBV6-3,-,CASSQSLTREQYF,TGTGCCAGCAGTCAGTCCCTCACGAGGGAGCAGTACTTC
TRBJ2-7,-,TRBV6-5,-,CASSYRPHAPPYEQYF,TGTGCCAGCAGTTATCGCCCACACGCACCTCCCTACGAGCAGTACTTC
TRBJ1-3,many,TRBV12-3/TRBV12-4,-,CASRHYAGGNTIYF,TGTGCCAGCAGGCACTACGCCGGGGGGAACACCATATATTTT
TRBJ2-3,few,TRBV30,-,CAWSEGDTSTDTQYF,TGTGCCTGGAGCGAGGGTGACACTAGCACAGATACGCAGTATTTT
TRBJ2-3,-,TRBV20-1,TRBD2,CSARDHRLAGGPKFPDTQYF,TGCAGTGCTAGAGATCACCGACTAGCGGGAGGGCCAAAGTTCCCAGATACGCAGTATTTT
TRBJ1-2,-,TRBV9,-,CASSPLGGVGYTF,TGTGCCAGCAGTCCGCTCGGGGGGGTTGGCTACACCTTC
TRBJ2-5,many,TRBV20-1,-,CSAKDSAAQYF,TGCAGTGCTAAGGACAGCGCGGCCCAGTACTTC
TRBJ2-3,few,TRBV11-1,TRBD2,CASSLVQYRASGSTDTQYF,TGTGCCAGCAGCTTAGTACAATATCGGGCTAGCGGGAGCACAGATACGCAGTATTTT
TRBJ2-1,many,TRBV5-1,TRBD1,CASSSGTGIFNEQFF,TGCGCCAGCAGCTCCGGGACAGGGATCTTCAATGAGCAGTTCTTC
TRBJ2-3,few,TRBV6-5,-,CASSYAGGVTDTQYF,TGTGCCAGCAGTTACGCCGGGGGCGTCACAGATACGCAGTATTTT
TRBJ2-1,-,TRBV19,TRBD2,CASSTLAGNGNEQFF,TGTGCCAGTAGTACACTAGCGGGGAACGGCAATGAGCAGTTCTTC
TRBJ2-2,many,TRBV5-1,TRBD2,CASSLEAGLGTGELFF,TGCGCCAGCAGCTTGGAAGCGGGACTCGGCACCGGGGAGCTGTTTTTT
TRBJ1-2,many,TRBV5-1,TRBD1,CASSLGQGNYGYTF,TGCGCCAGCAGCTTGGGACAGGGAAACTATGGCTACACCTTC
TRBJ2-3,many,TRBV15,-,CATEDGGSTDTQYF,TGTGCCACCGAAGATGGGGGTAGCACAGATACGCAGTATTTT
TRBJ2-4,many,TRBV29-1,-,CSVVIQGAKNIQYF,TGCAGCGTTGTAATTCAGGGGGCCAAAAACATTCAGTACTTC
TRBJ2-7,-,TRBV12-3/TRBV12-4,-,CASSPWGLLYEQYF,TGTGCCAGCAGTCCCTGGGGACTTCTCTACGAGCAGTACTTC
TRBJ2-5,-,TRBV6-2/TRBV6-3,-,CASSYSTRGWETQYF,TGTGCCAGCAGTTACTCGACTCGCGGCTGGGAGACCCAGTACTTC
TRBJ2-5,many,TRBV5-1,-,CASSAGRSQETQYF,TGCGCCAGCAGCGCGGGACGCAGCCAAGAGACCCAGTACTTC
TRBJ1-1,-,TRBV20-1,TRBD1,CSARDQGGLGAEAFF,TGCAGTGCTAGAGACCAGGGGGGTCTCGGAGCTGAAGCTTTCTTT
TRBJ2-1,few,TRBV4-2,-,CASSQVGLLLTDEQFF,TGTGCCAGCAGCCAAGTTGGGCTACTACTAACCGATGAGCAGTTCTTC
TRBJ2-6,-,TRBV10-1,-,CARPQGLMSGANVLTF,TGCGCCAGGCCCCAGGGCCTGATGTCTGGGGCCAACGTCCTGACTTTC
TRBJ2-1,-,TRBV5-1,-,CASSLDPRDEQFF,TGCGCCAGCAGCTTGGACCCTCGCGATGAGCAGTTCTTC